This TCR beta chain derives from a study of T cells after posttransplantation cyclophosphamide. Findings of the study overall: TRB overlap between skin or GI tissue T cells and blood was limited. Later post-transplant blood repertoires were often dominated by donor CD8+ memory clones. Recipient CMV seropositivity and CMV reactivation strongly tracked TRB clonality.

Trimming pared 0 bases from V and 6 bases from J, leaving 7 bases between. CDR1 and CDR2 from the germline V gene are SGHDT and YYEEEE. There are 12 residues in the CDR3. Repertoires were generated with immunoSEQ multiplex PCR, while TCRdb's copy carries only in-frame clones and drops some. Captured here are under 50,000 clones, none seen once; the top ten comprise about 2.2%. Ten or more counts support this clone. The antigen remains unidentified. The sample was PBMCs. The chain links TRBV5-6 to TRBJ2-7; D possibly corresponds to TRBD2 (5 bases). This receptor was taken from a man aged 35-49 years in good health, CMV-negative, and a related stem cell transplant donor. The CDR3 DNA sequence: TGTGCCAGCAGCTTGGGAGGGTCCGAGCAGTACTTC. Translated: CASSLGGSEQYF. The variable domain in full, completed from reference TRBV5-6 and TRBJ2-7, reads DAGVTQSPTHLIKTRGQQVTLRCSPKSGHDTVSWYQQALGQGPQFIFQYYEEEERQRGNFPDRFSGHQFPNYSSELNVNALLLGDSALYLCASSLGGSEQYFGPGTRLTVT.